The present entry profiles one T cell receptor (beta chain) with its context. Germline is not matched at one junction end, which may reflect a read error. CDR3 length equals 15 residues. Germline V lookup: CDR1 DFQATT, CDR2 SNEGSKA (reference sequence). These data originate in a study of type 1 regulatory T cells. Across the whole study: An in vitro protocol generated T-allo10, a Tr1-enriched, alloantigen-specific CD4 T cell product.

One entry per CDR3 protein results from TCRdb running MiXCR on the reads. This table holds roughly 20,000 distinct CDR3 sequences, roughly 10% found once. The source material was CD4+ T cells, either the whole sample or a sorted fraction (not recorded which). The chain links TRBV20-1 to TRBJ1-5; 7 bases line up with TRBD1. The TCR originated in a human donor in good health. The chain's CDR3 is CSARDHRGGNEPQHF. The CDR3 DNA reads TGCAGTGCTAGAGATCACAGGGGTGGCAATGAGCCCCAGCATTTT.